The entry below gives a single T cell receptor (beta chain) sequence along with its context. Its antigen is not identified. This sample was included in a study of cytomegalovirus exposure and HLA in healthy donors. Study-wide points: Excluded: some indistinguishable V segments such as TRBV6-2 and TRBV6-3. Among TCR beta chains of equal frequency, HLA-associated ones were more clonally expanded in a later analysis. Investigators reported 164 TCR beta chains as tied to cytomegalovirus. For TCR beta chains, V- and J-gene trimming was later linked to a missense DCLRE1C variant.

Primers: 60 Vbeta forward and 13 Jbeta reverse. The table came from immunoSEQ multiplex PCR; TCRdb's copy has only in-frame clones and leaves some out. The sample contains 120,000 to 150,000 clones, 61% of which appear only once. V lost 4 bases, J lost 4 bases, and 14 bases lay in between. The CDR3 totals 14 residues. CDR1 is KGHSH, CDR2 LQKENI, per germline. Sequencing was carried out using PBMCs. The TCR sequence derives from a male donor in good health and CMV-seronegative. The chain uses TRBV18 and TRBJ2-7; D may be TRBD2 (6 bases). The CDR3 DNA sequence: TGTGCCAGCTCACTCGAAGCGGGCCCGTACGAGCAGTACTTC. It is translated as CASSLEAGPYEQYF.